This TCR beta chain was observed in a study of shared clonotypes between healthy human individuals. This CDR3 is built from 14 residues. V was pared by 0 bases and J by 7 bases, with 10 bases between. CDR1 is MNHEY and CDR2 is SMNVEV in the germline V gene (reference sequence). Deep was the level used in running the assay. For each subset, genomic DNA was distributed in equal portions over several immunoSEQ plates. Produced via immunoSEQ multiplex PCR; TCRdb's table is partial and in-frame only. This table has millions of clones, about 95% appearing once. Naive CD8 cells comprised CD45RO-negative, CCR7-positively selected cells, excluding terminally differentiated effector memory CD45RA+ cells.

This sequence was found in a man younger than 35 in good health. Material: naive CD8+ T cells sorted from blood. The chain joins TRBV27 to TRBJ2-1; D remains unclear. The CDR3, as DNA: TGTGCCAGCAGTTTATCGGTAGCTGTGAATGAGCAGTTCTTC. Protein product: CASSLSVAVNEQFF.